The 9 T cell receptor beta chains in this list originate from one sample, sequenced in a study of blood T cell repertoires in COVID-19. Sequenced by immunoSEQ multiplex PCR; TCRdb stores in-frame clones only, minus some. The sample yields approximately 100,000 clones, 85% seen once. Sequenced input: peripheral blood. The receptors derive from a woman in her seventies with active or convalescent COVID-19.

The chain uses TRBV6-6 and TRBJ1-2, with a tentative D call TRBD1 (5 bases). The germline CDR1 and CDR2 sequences are MNHNY and SVGAGI (reference sequence). CDR3 length: 14 amino acids. V lost 4 bases and J 5 bases, leaving 14 bases between the germline ends. CDR3 sequence reads: CASSSQGLLYGYTF. CDR3 in DNA: TGTGCCAGCAGTTCCCAGGGCCTTCTTTATGGCTACACCTTC.

The genes are TRBV19 and TRBJ2-2, with 8 positions matching TRBD2. The CDR3 has 14 amino acids. The germline V gene has CDR1 LNHDA and CDR2 SQIVND (reference sequence). V was pared by 5 bases and J by 7 bases, with 6 bases of the junction left unmatched. The CDR3 sequence: CASSDSGTSGELFF. DNA for the CDR3: TGTGCCAGTAGTGATTCCGGGACTAGCGGGGAGCTGTTTTTT.

The chain links TRBV29-1 to TRBJ2-1; tentative D call: TRBD2 (5 bases). With 1 base removed from V and 0 bases from J, the gap between germline ends came to 10 bases. The germline V gene encodes CDR1 SQVTM and CDR2 ANQGSEA. The CDR3 contains 15 residues. As DNA, the CDR3 is TGCAGCGTTGAAGTAGGTGGGAGCTCCTACAATGAGCAGTTCTTC. This sequence encodes CSVEVGGSSYNEQFF.

CDR3 residues: CASRPALAGTETQYF. The CDR3 DNA is TGTGCCAGCAGACCCGCACTAGCGGGAACAGAGACCCAGTACTTC. The V gene is TRBV27, the J gene TRBJ2-5; 10 positions agree with TRBD2. The junction had 8 bases not matched to a gene; V was cut back by 6 bases and J by 4 bases. Germline V gene sequence: CDR1 MNHEY, CDR2 SMNVEV (reference sequence). The CDR3 is 15 amino acids.

V usage is TRBV20-1 and J usage is TRBJ1-5; TRBD1 might be the D (5 bases). In germline, CDR1 is DFQATT, CDR2 SNEGSKA (reference sequence). Trimming shortened V by 3 bases and J by 4 bases, and 22 bases separated the two germline ends. This CDR3 spans 17 amino acids. Here the CDR3 DNA reads TGCAGTGCTAGTAGAGCTGGGGGGGGGTTCTGGAATCAGCCCCAGCATTTT. This sequence encodes CSASRAGGGFWNQPQHF.

The CDR3 loop reads CASSSQRRATNEKLFF. The CDR3 region has the DNA TGTGCCAGCAGCTCTCAAAGACGGGCAACTAATGAAAAACTGTTTTTT. V usage is TRBV7-9 and J usage is TRBJ1-4; D is uncertain. The V gene lost 4 bases and the J gene lost 0 bases, with 12 bases spanning the gap. Germline lookup yields CDR1 SEHNR and CDR2 FQNEAQ (reference sequence). The CDR3 is 16 residues long.

The chain carries TRBV30 and TRBJ1-5; tentatively, D is TRBD1 (6 bases). The germline V gene has CDR1 GTSNPN and CDR2 SVGIG (reference sequence). The CDR3 totals 13 residues. V was clipped by 5 bases and J by 2 bases, with 10 bases between them. CDR3 protein: CAWGGGGNQPQHF. CDR3 DNA sequence: TGTGCCTGGGGAGGGGGAGGCAATCAGCCCCAGCATTTT.

The CDR3 sequence: CASSSERVIEQYF. As DNA, the CDR3 is TGTGCCAGCAGCTCTGAGCGGGTTATCGAGCAGTACTTC. The rearrangement links TRBV5-4 to TRBJ2-7; weak D call: TRBD2 (6 bases). The CDR3 is 13 residues long. Trimming removed 3 bases from V and 6 bases from J, with 13 bases in between. Germline CDR1 reads SGHNT; CDR2 reads YYREEE (reference sequence).

V gene TRBV12-3 or TRBV12-4 combines with J gene TRBJ2-3, with D perhaps matching TRBD2 (6 bases). Between the trimmed V and J ends, which lost 7 bases and 4 bases, there was a span of 6 bases. CDR3 length: 11 amino acids. CDR3 amino acids: CASTGADTQYF. CDR3 DNA: TGTGCCAGCACGGGGGCAGATACGCAGTATTTT.